The 7 T cell receptor beta chains below all came from one sample that was sequenced in a study of T cells in Graves' hyperthyroidism and ophthalmopathy. What was amplified from RNA transcripts were TCR beta CDR3 regions. An initial round of RT-PCR targeting the TCR CDR3 relied on the HTBI primer set. TCRdb fed the multiplex PCR reads into MiXCR, producing one record per CDR3 protein. This sample has about half a million distinct CDR3 sequences, with roughly 25% found just once. Sequenced input: blood. These receptors were obtained from a woman in her twenties or thirties with Graves' ophthalmopathy.

This clonotype was observed a few times. This rearrangement joins TRBV19 to TRBJ1-1; D remains ambiguous. The V gene lost 4 bases and the J gene lost 0 bases, with 9 bases spanning the gap. The CDR3 totals 14 residues. The germline gives CDR1 LNHDA, CDR2 SQIVND (reference sequence). The CDR3 protein is CASSNQVMNTEAFF. Written as DNA, the CDR3 is TGTGCCAGTAGTAATCAGGTTATGAACACTGAAGCTTTCTTT.

There are many counts of this clonotype. J is TRBJ1-2 and V is TRBV6-1, with D tentatively TRBD1 (5 bases). The length of the CDR3 is 12 residues. V lost 5 bases and J lost 4, with 8 bases in between. The germline gives CDR1 MNHNS, CDR2 SASEGT. For the CDR3, the DNA is TGTGCCAGCAGTCAGGGTCGCTATGGCTACACCTTC. It codes for CASSQGRYGYTF.

The rearrangement uses TRBV2 and TRBJ1-2; 10 nucleotides line up with TRBD1. The CDR3 length is 16 residues. After removal of 2 bases from V and 5 bases from J, the junction contained 8 bases not matched to a gene. Per the germline V gene, CDR1 is SNHLY and CDR2 is FYNNEI. This CDR3 reads CASSENEDRGFYGYTF. CDR3 sequence (DNA): TGTGCCAGCAGTGAAAACGAGGACAGGGGGTTTTATGGCTACACCTTC.

The chain couples TRBV28 to TRBJ1-2, with D possibly matching TRBD1 (6 bases). Germline lookup yields CDR1 MDHEN and CDR2 SYDVKM. V was pared by 5 bases and J by 7 bases, with 17 bases between. CDR3 length equals 14 residues. The chain's CDR3 is CASSLQGGLGGYTF. In DNA form, the CDR3 reads TGTGCCAGCAGTCTTCAAGGGGGTTTAGGTGGCTACACCTTC.

The chain carries TRBV2 and TRBJ1-5; TRBD1 might be the D (6 bases). Germline V gives CDR1 SNHLY, CDR2 FYNNEI. The CDR3 sequence is 12 residues long. Trimming took off 7 bases at V and 6 bases at J, with 10 bases between the two ends. CDR3 in amino acids: CASKGDRQPQHF. The CDR3 nucleotides read TGTGCCAGCAAGGGGGACCGTCAGCCCCAGCATTTT.

This clonotype was counted ten times or more. The rearrangement uses TRBV24-1 and TRBJ2-5; a weak D match, TRBD2 (6 bases). This CDR3 spans 12 amino acids. V lost 9 bases, J lost 5 bases, and 12 bases lay in between. Per the germline V gene, CDR1 is KGHDR and CDR2 is SFDVKD. As DNA, the CDR3 is TGTGCCACCTCGGGAGTTGGGGAGACCCAGTACTTC. Encoded protein: CATSGVGETQYF.

This rearrangement joins TRBV6-1 to TRBJ2-5, with 8 bases matching TRBD2. V lost 2 bases to trimming and J lost 5 bases; unmatched junction nucleotides: 10. Germline assignment: CDR1 MNHNS and CDR2 SASEGT. CDR3 length: 16 amino acids. The CDR3 loop reads CASSERAGLAGETQYF. DNA for the CDR3: TGTGCCAGCAGTGAACGGGCAGGACTAGCCGGGGAGACCCAGTACTTC.